Sequencing of this TCR beta chain was carried out in a study of shared clonotypes between healthy human individuals. Findings of the study overall: Among non-shared clonotypes, generation probabilities were lower than among those shared by all four donors.

A note on this clone: Its antigen remains unknown. The germline gene is not matched at one end of the junction; a read error may be the cause.

CDR1 and CDR2 (germline): SNHLY, FYNNEI. The CDR3 is made up of 13 amino acids. Repertoires were generated with immunoSEQ multiplex PCR, while TCRdb's copy carries only in-frame clones and drops some. The sample lists some 1,600,000 clones, 95% to 99% seen once, with roughly 0.45% in the top ten. Specimen: naive CD4+ T cells sorted from blood. Described subset: CD45RA+ positively selected. This receptor was obtained from a man under 40 in good health. The chain has TRBV2 and TRBJ1-5, with D possibly being TRBD1 (6 bases). The CDR3 spells CASREEGVQPQHF. The CDR3 DNA reads TGTGCCAGCAGAGAAGAGGGGGTCCAGCCCCAGCATTTT.